Sequencing of this TCR beta chain was carried out in a study of blood T cell repertoires in COVID-19. Study information: The origin of the acute and convalescent COVID-19 samples was the United States, Italy and Spain.

Sequencing was performed with immunoSEQ multiplex PCR; in TCRdb, only in-frame clones are kept and a portion is missing. The sample lists fewer than 70,000 clones; around three quarters were seen once. V trimming: 2 bases; J trimming: 1 base; junction bases outside the gene matches: 8. This CDR3 has 17 residues. Germline V gene sequence: CDR1 SEHNR, CDR2 FQNEAQ (reference sequence). Source material: peripheral blood. The chain combines TRBV7-9 with TRBJ1-3; TRBD1 agrees at 7 bases. The receptor was derived from a man aged 55-75 years with acute or convalescent COVID-19. CDR3 protein: CASSLRRGQGSGNTIYF. CDR3 DNA sequence: TGTGCCAGCAGCTTAAGAAGGGGGCAGGGTTCTGGAAACACCATATATTTT.